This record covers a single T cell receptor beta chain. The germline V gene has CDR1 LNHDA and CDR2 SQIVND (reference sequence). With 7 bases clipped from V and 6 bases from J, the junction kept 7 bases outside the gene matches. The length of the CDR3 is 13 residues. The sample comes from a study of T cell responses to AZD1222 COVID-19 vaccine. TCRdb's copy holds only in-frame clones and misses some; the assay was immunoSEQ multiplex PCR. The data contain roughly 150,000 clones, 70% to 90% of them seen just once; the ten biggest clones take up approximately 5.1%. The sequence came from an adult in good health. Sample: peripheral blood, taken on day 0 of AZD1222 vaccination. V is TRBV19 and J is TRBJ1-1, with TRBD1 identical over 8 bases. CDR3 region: CASTRTGWPEAFF. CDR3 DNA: TGTGCCAGTACCCGGACAGGGTGGCCTGAAGCTTTCTTT.